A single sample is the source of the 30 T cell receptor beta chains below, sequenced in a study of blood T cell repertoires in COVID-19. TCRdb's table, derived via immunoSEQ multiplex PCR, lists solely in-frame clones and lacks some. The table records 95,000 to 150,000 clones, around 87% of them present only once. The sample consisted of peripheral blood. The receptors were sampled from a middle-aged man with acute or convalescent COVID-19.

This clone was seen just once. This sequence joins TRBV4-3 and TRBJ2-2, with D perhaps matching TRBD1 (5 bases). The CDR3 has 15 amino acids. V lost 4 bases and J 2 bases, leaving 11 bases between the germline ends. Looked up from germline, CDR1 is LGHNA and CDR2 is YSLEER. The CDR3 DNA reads TGCGCCAGCAGCCCTAGGGGCGTTAACACCGGGGAGCTGTTTTTT. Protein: CASSPRGVNTGELFF.

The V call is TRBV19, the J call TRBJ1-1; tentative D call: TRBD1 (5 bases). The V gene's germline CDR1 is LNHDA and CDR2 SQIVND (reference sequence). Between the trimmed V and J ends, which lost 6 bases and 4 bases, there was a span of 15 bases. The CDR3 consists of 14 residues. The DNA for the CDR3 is TGTGCCAGTAGACCCCAGGGAATGTTCACTGAAGCTTTCTTT. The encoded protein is CASRPQGMFTEAFF.

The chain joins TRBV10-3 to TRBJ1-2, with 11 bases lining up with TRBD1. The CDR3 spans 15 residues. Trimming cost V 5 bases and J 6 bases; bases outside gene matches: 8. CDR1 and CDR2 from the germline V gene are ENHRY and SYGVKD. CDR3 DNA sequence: TGTGCCATCAGTACCGGACAGGGGGCGCAGGATGGCTACACCTTC. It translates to CAISTGQGAQDGYTF.

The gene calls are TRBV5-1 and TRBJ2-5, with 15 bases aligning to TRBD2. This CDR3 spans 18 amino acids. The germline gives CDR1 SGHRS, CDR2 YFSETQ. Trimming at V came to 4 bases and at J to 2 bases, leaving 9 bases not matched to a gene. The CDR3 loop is CASSGRTSGRAGQETQYF. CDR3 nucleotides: TGCGCCAGCAGCGGGAGGACTAGCGGGAGGGCCGGGCAAGAGACCCAGTACTTC.

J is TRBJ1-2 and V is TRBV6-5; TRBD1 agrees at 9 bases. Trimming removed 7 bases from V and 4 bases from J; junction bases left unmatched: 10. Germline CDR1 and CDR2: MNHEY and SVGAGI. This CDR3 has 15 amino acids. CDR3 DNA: TGTGCCAGCACTTTCCGGGACAGGGACTCCTATGGCTACACCTTC. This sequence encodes CASTFRDRDSYGYTF.

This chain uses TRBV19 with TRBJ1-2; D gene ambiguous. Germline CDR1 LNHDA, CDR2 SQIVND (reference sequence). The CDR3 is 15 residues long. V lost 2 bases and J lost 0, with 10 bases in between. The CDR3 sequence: CASSISSLANYGYTF. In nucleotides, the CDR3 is TGTGCCAGTAGTATAAGCTCTCTAGCTAACTATGGCTACACCTTC.

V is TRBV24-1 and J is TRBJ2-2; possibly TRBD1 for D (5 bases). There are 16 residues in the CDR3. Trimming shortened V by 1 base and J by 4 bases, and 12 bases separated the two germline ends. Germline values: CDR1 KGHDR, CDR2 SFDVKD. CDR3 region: CATSDFRAQGTGELFF. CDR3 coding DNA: TGTGCCACCAGTGATTTTAGGGCGCAGGGCACCGGGGAGCTGTTTTTT.

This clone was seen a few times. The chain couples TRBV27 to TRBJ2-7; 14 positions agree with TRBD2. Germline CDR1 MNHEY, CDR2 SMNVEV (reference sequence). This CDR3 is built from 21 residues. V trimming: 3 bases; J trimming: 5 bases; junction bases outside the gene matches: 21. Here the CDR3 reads CASSLVGRKGTSGRSRHEQYF. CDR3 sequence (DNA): TGTGCCAGCAGTTTGGTGGGGCGTAAAGGGACTAGCGGGAGAAGTAGGCACGAGCAGTACTTC.

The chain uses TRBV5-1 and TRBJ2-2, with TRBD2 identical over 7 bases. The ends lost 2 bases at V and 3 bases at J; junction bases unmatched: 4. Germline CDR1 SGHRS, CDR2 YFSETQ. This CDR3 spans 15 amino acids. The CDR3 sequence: CASSFKGGDTGELFF. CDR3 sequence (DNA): TGCGCCAGCAGCTTTAAGGGAGGGGACACCGGGGAGCTGTTTTTT.

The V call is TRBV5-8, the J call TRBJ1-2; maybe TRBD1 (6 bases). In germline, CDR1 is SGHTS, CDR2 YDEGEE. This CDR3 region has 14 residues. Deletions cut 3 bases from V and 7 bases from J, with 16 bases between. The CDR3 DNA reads TGTGCCAGCAGCTACGAGGACAGCCGGACTGGCTACACCTTC. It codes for CASSYEDSRTGYTF. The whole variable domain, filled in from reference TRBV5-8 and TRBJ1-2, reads EAGVTQSPTHLIKTRGQQATLRCSPISGHTSVYWYQQALGLGLQFLLWYDEGEERNRGNFPPRFSGRQFPNYSSELNVNALELEDSALYLCASSYEDSRTGYTFGSGTRLTVV.

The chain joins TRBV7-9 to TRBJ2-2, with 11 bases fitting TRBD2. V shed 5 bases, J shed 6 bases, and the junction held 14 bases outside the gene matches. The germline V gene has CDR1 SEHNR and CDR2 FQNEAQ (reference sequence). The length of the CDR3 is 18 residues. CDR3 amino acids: CASSLQPGLAAGAGELFF. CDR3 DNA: TGTGCCAGCAGCCTCCAGCCGGGACTAGCGGCGGGGGCCGGGGAGCTGTTTTTT.

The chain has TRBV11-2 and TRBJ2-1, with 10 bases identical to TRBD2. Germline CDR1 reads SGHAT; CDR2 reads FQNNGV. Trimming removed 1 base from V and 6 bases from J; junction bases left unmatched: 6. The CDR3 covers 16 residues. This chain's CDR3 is CASSLAASGSANEQFF. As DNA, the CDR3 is TGTGCCAGCAGCTTAGCCGCTAGCGGGAGTGCCAATGAGCAGTTCTTC.

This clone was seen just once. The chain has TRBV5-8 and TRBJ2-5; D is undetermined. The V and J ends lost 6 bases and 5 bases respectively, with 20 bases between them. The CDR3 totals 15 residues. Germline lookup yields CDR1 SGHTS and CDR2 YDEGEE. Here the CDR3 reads CASNSPRASLETQYF. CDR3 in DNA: TGTGCCAGCAACTCCCCCCGCGCGAGTTTGGAGACCCAGTACTTC.

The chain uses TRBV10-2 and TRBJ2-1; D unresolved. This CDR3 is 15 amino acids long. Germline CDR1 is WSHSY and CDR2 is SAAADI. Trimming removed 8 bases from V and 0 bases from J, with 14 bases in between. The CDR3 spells CASVLPGSSYNEQFF. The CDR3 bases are TGCGCCAGCGTCCTCCCGGGTAGCTCCTACAATGAGCAGTTCTTC.

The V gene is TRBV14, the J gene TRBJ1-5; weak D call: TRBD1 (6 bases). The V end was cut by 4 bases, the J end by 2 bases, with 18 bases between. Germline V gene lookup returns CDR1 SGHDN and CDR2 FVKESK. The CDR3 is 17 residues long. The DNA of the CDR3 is TGTGCCAGCAGCCTACGGATAGGGGGGGGTGGCAATCAGCCCCAGCATTTT. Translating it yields CASSLRIGGGGNQPQHF.

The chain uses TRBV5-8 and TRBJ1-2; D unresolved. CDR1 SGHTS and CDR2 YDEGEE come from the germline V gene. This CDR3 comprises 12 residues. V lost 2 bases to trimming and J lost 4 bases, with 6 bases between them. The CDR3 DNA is TGTGCCAGCAGCTTAAGCCGCTATGGCTACACCTTC. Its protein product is CASSLSRYGYTF.

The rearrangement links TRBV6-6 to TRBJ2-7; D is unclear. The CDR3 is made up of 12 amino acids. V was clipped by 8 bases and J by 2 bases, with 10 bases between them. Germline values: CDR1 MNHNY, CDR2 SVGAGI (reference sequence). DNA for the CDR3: TGTGCCAGCGGGCCCAACCCCTACGAGCAGTACTTC. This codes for CASGPNPYEQYF.

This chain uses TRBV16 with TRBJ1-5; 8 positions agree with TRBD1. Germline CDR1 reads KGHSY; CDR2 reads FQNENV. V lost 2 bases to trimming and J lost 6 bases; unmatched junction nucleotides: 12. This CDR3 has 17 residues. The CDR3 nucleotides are TGTGCCAGCAGCCAACCCCGGGCAGGGGGCCAGGGTCAGCCCCAGCATTTT. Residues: CASSQPRAGGQGQPQHF.

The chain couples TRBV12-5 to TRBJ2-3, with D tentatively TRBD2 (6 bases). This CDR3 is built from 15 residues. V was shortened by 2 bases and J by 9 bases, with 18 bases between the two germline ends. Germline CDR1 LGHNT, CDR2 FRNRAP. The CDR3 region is CASGLPVREAETQYF. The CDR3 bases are TGTGCTAGTGGTTTGCCAGTGAGGGAGGCGGAAACGCAGTATTTT.

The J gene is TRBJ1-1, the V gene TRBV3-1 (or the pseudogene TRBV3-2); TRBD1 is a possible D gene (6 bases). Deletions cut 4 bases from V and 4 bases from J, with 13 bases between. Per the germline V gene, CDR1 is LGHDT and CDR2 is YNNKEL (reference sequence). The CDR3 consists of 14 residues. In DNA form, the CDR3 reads TGTGCCAGCAGCCCAGGGGTCGGAACCACTGAAGCTTTCTTT. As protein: CASSPGVGTTEAFF.

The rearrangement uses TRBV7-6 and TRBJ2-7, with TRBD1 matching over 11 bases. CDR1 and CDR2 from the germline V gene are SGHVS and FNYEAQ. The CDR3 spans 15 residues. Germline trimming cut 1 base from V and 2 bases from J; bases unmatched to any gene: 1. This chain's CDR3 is CASSLGDRGAYEQYF. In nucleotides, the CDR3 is TGTGCCAGCAGCTTAGGGGACAGGGGGGCCTACGAGCAGTACTTC.

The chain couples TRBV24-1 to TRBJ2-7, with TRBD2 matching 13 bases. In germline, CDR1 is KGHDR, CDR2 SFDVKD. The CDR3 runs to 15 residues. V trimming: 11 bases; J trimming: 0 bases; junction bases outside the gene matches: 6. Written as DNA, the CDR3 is TGTGCCATCCTAGGACTAGCGGGAGTCTCCTACGAGCAGTACTTC. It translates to CAILGLAGVSYEQYF.

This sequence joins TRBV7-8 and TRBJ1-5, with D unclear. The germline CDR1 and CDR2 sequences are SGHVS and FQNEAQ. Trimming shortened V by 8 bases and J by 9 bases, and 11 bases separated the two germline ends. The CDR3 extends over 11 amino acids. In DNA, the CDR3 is TGTGCCAGCGGGCTGGATGGGCCCCAGCATTTT. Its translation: CASGLDGPQHF.

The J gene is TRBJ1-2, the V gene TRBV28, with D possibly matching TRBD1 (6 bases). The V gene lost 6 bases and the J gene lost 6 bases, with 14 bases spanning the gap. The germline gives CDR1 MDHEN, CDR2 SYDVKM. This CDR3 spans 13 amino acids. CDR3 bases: TGTGCCAGCAGCGTGGGGGGGACAAATGGCTACACCTTC. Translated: CASSVGGTNGYTF.

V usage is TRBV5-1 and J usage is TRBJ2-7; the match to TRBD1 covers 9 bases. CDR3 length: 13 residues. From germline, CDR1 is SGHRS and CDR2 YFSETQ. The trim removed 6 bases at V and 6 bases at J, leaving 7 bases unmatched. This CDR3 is CASTRTGDGEQYF. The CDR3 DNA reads TGCGCCAGCACAAGGACAGGGGATGGCGAGCAGTACTTC.

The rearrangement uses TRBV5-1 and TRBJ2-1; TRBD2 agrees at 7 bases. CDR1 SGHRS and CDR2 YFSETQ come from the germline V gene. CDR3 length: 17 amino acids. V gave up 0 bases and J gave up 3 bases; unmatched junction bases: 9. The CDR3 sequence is CASSLDGAGSLYNEQFF. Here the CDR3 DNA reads TGCGCCAGCAGCTTGGACGGAGCGGGATCCCTCTACAATGAGCAGTTCTTC.

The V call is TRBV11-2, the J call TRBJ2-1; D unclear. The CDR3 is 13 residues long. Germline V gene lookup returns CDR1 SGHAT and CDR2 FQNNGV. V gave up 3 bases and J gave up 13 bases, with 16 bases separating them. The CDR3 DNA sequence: TGTGCCAGCAGCTTTACCCGACAACATGGACAGTTCTTC. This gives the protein CASSFTRQHGQFF.

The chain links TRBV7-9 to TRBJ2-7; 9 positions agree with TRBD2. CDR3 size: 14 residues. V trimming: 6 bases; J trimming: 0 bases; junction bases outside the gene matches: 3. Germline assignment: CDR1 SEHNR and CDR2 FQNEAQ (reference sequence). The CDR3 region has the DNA TGTGCCAGCAGAGCGGGGGGTCACTCCTACGAGCAGTACTTC. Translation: CASRAGGHSYEQYF.

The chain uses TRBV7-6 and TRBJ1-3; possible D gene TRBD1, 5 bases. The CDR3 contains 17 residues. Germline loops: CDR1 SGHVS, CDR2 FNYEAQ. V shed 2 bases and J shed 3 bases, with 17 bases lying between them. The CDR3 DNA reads TGTGCCAGCAGCTTAAGGGCGGCCTCGGGGGATGGAAACACCATATATTTT. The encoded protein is CASSLRAASGDGNTIYF.

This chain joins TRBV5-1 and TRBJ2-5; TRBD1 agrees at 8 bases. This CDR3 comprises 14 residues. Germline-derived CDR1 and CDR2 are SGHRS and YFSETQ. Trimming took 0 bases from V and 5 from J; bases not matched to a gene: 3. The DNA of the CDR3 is TGCGCCAGCAGCTTGGGACAGGGGAGGGAGACCCAGTACTTC. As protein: CASSLGQGRETQYF.